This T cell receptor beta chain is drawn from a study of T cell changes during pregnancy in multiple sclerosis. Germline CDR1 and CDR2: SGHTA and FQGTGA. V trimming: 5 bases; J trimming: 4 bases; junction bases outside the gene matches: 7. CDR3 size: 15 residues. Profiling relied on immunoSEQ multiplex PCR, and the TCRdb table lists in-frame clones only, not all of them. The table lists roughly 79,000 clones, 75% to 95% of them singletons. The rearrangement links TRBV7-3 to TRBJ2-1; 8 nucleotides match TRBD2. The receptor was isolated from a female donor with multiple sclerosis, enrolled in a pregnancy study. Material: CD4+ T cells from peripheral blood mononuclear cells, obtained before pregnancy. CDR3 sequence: CASSIDSGIYNEQFF. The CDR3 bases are TGTGCCAGCAGCATCGATAGCGGGATTTACAATGAGCAGTTCTTC. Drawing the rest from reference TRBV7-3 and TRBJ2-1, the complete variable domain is GAGVSQTPSNKVTEKGKYVELRCDPISGHTALYWYRQSLGQGPEFLIYFQGTGAADDSGLPNDRFFAVRPEGSVSTLKIQRTERGDSAVYLCASSIDSGIYNEQFFGPGTRLTVL.